The 32 T cell receptor beta chains below all came from one sample that was sequenced in a study of cytomegalovirus exposure and HLA in healthy donors. The PCR had 60 Vbeta and 13 Jbeta primers. This table comes from immunoSEQ multiplex PCR, and its TCRdb copy is limited to in-frame clones, with some not included. The table shows 50,000 or so clones, with 77% occurring only once. The sample comprised PBMCs. Receptors originate from a female donor in good health and CMV-seronegative.

This chain links TRBV7-8 with TRBJ1-5, with 8 bases that match TRBD1. The germline gives CDR1 SGHVS, CDR2 FQNEAQ. The CDR3 is made up of 13 amino acids. The ends lost 5 bases at V and 13 bases at J; junction bases unmatched: 10. The CDR3 loop reads CASSPSGTGWQHF. The CDR3 DNA follows: TGTGCCAGCAGCCCTTCCGGGACAGGCTGGCAGCATTTT.

The chain recombines TRBV18 with TRBJ2-3; maybe TRBD1 (6 bases). Per germline, CDR1 KGHSH and CDR2 LQKENI. The CDR3 length is 14 residues. The V and J ends lost 6 bases and 1 base respectively, with 11 bases between them. This CDR3 reads CASSQGHGTDTQYF. The DNA for the CDR3 is TGTGCCAGCTCTCAGGGACACGGCACAGATACGCAGTATTTT.

The rearrangement uses TRBV30 and TRBJ1-5, with 10 bases identical to TRBD1. Germline V CDR1 and CDR2: GTSNPN, SVGIG (reference sequence). The CDR3 totals 14 residues. V lost 5 bases and J lost 6; bases outside the gene matches: 7. CDR3 protein: CAWGGQGKGQPQHF. The CDR3 DNA follows: TGTGCCTGGGGGGGACAGGGGAAAGGTCAGCCCCAGCATTTT. The full variable domain, in which reference TRBV30 and TRBJ1-5 provide the parts outside the CDR3, is SQTIHQWPATLVQPVGSPLSLECTVEGTSNPNLYWYRQAAGRGLQLLFYSVGIGQISSEVPQNLSASRPQDRQFILSSKKLLLSDSGFYLCAWGGQGKGQPQHFGDGTRLSIL.

The gene calls are TRBV28 and TRBJ2-1; D unresolved. Germline-derived CDR1 and CDR2 are MDHEN and SYDVKM. This CDR3 comprises 11 residues. The V gene lost 6 bases and the J gene lost 4 bases, with 4 bases spanning the gap. The CDR3: CASSQYNEQFF. The CDR3 DNA sequence: TGTGCCAGCAGCCAATACAATGAGCAGTTCTTC.

V is TRBV29-1 and J is TRBJ1-1; the D gene is possibly TRBD1 (5 bases). The CDR3 loop spans 14 amino acids. Germline CDR1 SQVTM, CDR2 ANQGSEA. Between the trimmed V and J ends, which lost 1 base and 6 bases, there was a span of 15 bases. In DNA, the CDR3 is TGCAGCGTTGAAGGGACAATTCGGGTCTCTGAAGCTTTCTTT. This codes for CSVEGTIRVSEAFF.

V is TRBV7-8 and J is TRBJ1-4; a weak D match, TRBD1 (5 bases). V was trimmed by 1 base and J by 6 bases, leaving 18 bases between them. The CDR3 has 17 amino acids. Per the germline V gene, CDR1 is SGHVS and CDR2 is FQNEAQ. The CDR3 sequence is CASSLGDLGGSDEKLFF. The CDR3 DNA sequence: TGTGCCAGCAGCTTAGGGGACTTGGGGGGGTCAGATGAAAAACTGTTTTTT.

The J gene is TRBJ2-5, the V gene TRBV10-2; weak D call: TRBD1 (6 bases). Near its end, the DNA agrees better with TRBJ2-7, so the J call may be wrong. CDR3 length: 16 amino acids. Germline V gives CDR1 WSHSY, CDR2 SAAADI. DNA of the CDR3: TGCGCCAGCAGTGGAGATTGGGACACCTTTCAGGGCGAGCAGTACTTC. Translation: CASSGDWDTFQGEQYF.

This clone was seen only a few times. The chain employs TRBV7-9 and TRBJ2-5; 13 nucleotides match TRBD2. The V gene end was trimmed by 5 bases and the J gene end by 1 base; junction bases not matched to a gene: 4. CDR3 length: 16 amino acids. CDR1 and CDR2 (germline): SEHNR, FQNEAQ (reference sequence). CDR3 in amino acids: CASSPGLAGIQETQYF. CDR3 DNA: TGTGCCAGCAGCCCGGGACTAGCGGGAATCCAAGAGACCCAGTACTTC. The entire variable domain, with the rest obtained from reference TRBV7-9 and TRBJ2-5, is as follows: DTGVSQNPRHKITKRGQNVTFRCDPISEHNRLYWYRQTLGQGPEFLTYFQNEAQLEKSRLLSDRFSAERPKGSFSTLEIQRTEQGDSAMYLCASSPGLAGIQETQYFGPGTRLLVL.

This sequence joins TRBV12-5 and TRBJ2-7; 8 bases line up with TRBD1. Trimming took 8 bases from V and 1 from J; bases not matched to a gene: 10. The CDR3 consists of 15 residues. From germline, CDR1 is LGHNT and CDR2 FRNRAP. The CDR3 sequence: CASRRRGQASYEQYF. The DNA of the CDR3 is TGTGCTAGTCGGCGTCGGGGACAGGCTTCCTACGAGCAGTACTTC.

The V and J genes are TRBV7-9 and TRBJ2-5; D may be TRBD2 (5 bases). V dropped 3 bases and J dropped 5 bases, with 16 bases sitting between them. In germline, CDR1 is SEHNR, CDR2 FQNEAQ (reference sequence). The CDR3 is 15 amino acids. CDR3: CASSFSMRAGETQYF. DNA of the CDR3: TGTGCCAGCAGCTTCTCAATGCGGGCTGGGGAGACCCAGTACTTC.

This clone has just a few counts. The chain recombines TRBV15 with TRBJ2-5, with a tentative D call TRBD1 (6 bases). The CDR3 sequence is 19 residues long. Germline V CDR1 and CDR2: LNHNV, YYDKDF (reference sequence). The V and J ends lost 1 base and 7 bases respectively, with 28 bases between them. The CDR3, as DNA: TGTGCCACCAGCAGAGCGGGACACCTCGAGGTTTCCCGGGTCGGGACCCAGTACTTC. This encodes CATSRAGHLEVSRVGTQYF. Full variable domain (outside the CDR3, taken from reference TRBV15 and TRBJ2-5): DAMVIQNPRYQVTQFGKPVTLSCSQTLNHNVMYWYQQKSSQAPKLLFHYYDKDFNNEADTPDNFQSRRPNTSFCFLDIRSPGLGDTAMYLCATSRAGHLEVSRVGTQYFGPGTRLLVL.

The genes are TRBV7-8 and TRBJ1-3; D is unclear. V gave up 5 bases and J gave up 5 bases, with 7 bases separating them. Germline V lookup: CDR1 SGHVS, CDR2 FQNEAQ. The CDR3 has 12 residues. DNA of the CDR3: TGTGCCAGCAGCCGAGAGCGAAACACCATATATTTT. Its protein product is CASSRERNTIYF.

The chain joins TRBV6-1 to TRBJ1-1, with a tentative D call TRBD1 (5 bases). The V gene lost 4 bases and the J gene lost 4 bases, with 16 bases spanning the gap. The CDR3 has 15 amino acids. In germline, CDR1 is MNHNS, CDR2 SASEGT. CDR3 bases: TGTGCCAGCAGTGCCCGAATGGCTGGGGCCACTGAAGCTTTCTTT. Translation: CASSARMAGATEAFF.

V and J are TRBV29-1 and TRBJ1-1; 9 nucleotides line up with TRBD1. The CDR3 is 16 amino acids. Unmatched junction bases numbered 22, after V lost 6 bases and J lost 11 bases. Looked up from germline, CDR1 is SQVTM and CDR2 is ANQGSEA. The CDR3 bases are TGCAGCGTGGAAAGGGTCTTAGGGGACAGGGCTTTTTATGCTTTCTTT. Its translation: CSVERVLGDRAFYAFF.

The chain has TRBV6-7 and TRBJ1-5; D uncertain. TRBV6-7 is classed as an ORF, of uncertain function. This CDR3 region has 13 residues. V lost 9 bases and J lost 3, with 12 bases in between. The CDR3 loop reads CASKTDYNQPQHF. The CDR3 coding sequence is TGTGCCAGTAAGACCGACTACAATCAGCCCCAGCATTTT.

V is TRBV6-1 and J is TRBJ2-3; D remains unclear. Germline lookup yields CDR1 MNHNS and CDR2 SASEGT. This CDR3 has 14 amino acids. V lost 4 bases to trimming and J lost 9 bases, with 17 bases between them. CDR3 sequence: CASSAPLRHITQYF. Here the CDR3 DNA reads TGTGCCAGCAGTGCTCCCTTGCGACACATAACGCAGTATTTT.

The chain joins TRBV5-1 to TRBJ2-5; the D is unclear. The CDR3 consists of 14 residues. Germline CDR1 is SGHRS and CDR2 is YFSETQ. The V end was cut by 0 bases, the J end by 2 bases, with 8 bases between. The CDR3 DNA reads as TGCGCCAGCAGCTTGGGAGCCCCTCAAGAGACCCAGTACTTC. The encoded protein is CASSLGAPQETQYF.

The chain joins TRBV5-1 to TRBJ1-2, with a possible D match to TRBD1 (6 bases). Germline CDR1 reads SGHRS; CDR2 reads YFSETQ. The CDR3 is 15 residues long. Trimming removed 4 bases at V and 1 base at J, with 14 bases between. The CDR3 loop reads CASSLTGTNNYGYTF. Written as DNA, the CDR3 is TGCGCCAGCAGCCTAACCGGGACAAATAACTATGGCTACACCTTC.

The chain combines TRBV5-4 with TRBJ2-7; TRBD1 matches 11 bases. This CDR3 is built from 14 residues. Germline V CDR1 and CDR2: SGHNT, YYREEE (reference sequence). The V segment lost 5 bases and the J segment 3 bases; nucleotides outside the gene matches: 4. CDR3 protein: CASSSGQGGYEQYF. The CDR3 bases are TGTGCCAGCAGTTCGGGACAGGGGGGCTACGAGCAGTACTTC.

The chain uses TRBV5-1 and TRBJ2-7, with 8 bases lining up with TRBD2. CDR3 length: 14 amino acids. Germline V gene data show CDR1 as SGHRS and CDR2 as YFSETQ. Germline trimming cut 2 bases from V and 2 bases from J; bases unmatched to any gene: 3. CDR3 nucleotides: TGCGCCAGCAGCTTTAGCGGGGCCCCCTACGAGCAGTACTTC. Residues: CASSFSGAPYEQYF.

The chain employs TRBV6-5 and TRBJ1-1, with 7 bases fitting TRBD1. The CDR3 loop spans 16 amino acids. J lost 1 base, V lost 0 bases, and 5 bases had no gene match. Germline V CDR1 and CDR2: MNHEY, SVGAGI. CDR3 sequence: CASSYSMTGKNTEAFF. The CDR3 region has the DNA TGTGCCAGCAGTTACTCGATGACAGGGAAGAACACTGAAGCTTTCTTT.

This clone was observed once. This chain joins TRBV18 and TRBJ2-1, with D uncertain. CDR1 and CDR2 from the germline V gene are KGHSH and LQKENI. The CDR3 loop spans 19 amino acids. V lost 3 bases and J 0 bases, leaving 21 bases between the germline ends. CDR3 amino acids: CASSPAPLWVSGSYNEQFF. DNA of the CDR3: TGTGCCAGCTCACCCGCACCCCTGTGGGTCTCGGGCTCCTACAATGAGCAGTTCTTC.

V gene TRBV7-9 combines with J gene TRBJ2-7; 8 bases match TRBD1. J was trimmed by 1 base and V by 6 bases; bases with no gene match: 8. CDR1 is SEHNR and CDR2 is FQNEAQ in the germline V gene (reference sequence). CDR3 size: 15 residues. For the CDR3, the DNA is TGTGCCAGCAGATCGAACAGGGGGACGTCCTACGAGCAGTACTTC. Residues: CASRSNRGTSYEQYF.

In its sample, this clone was seen a few times. Relative to the germline gene, one junction end is altered; a read error may explain this. The chain joins TRBV12-5 to TRBJ2-3, with TRBD1 matching 9 bases. Per germline, CDR1 LGHNT and CDR2 FRNRAP. The CDR3 spans 11 residues. The CDR3 DNA is TGTGCTAGTGGTTTGGTAGGGACAGGGCGTTTT. Amino acid sequence: CASGLVGTGRF.

This clone was picked up a small number of times. V usage is TRBV7-9 and J usage is TRBJ1-4; 7 nucleotides align to TRBD1. J was trimmed by 8 bases and V by 1 base; bases with no gene match: 1. The CDR3 extends over 13 amino acids. Germline V lookup: CDR1 SEHNR, CDR2 FQNEAQ (reference sequence). The DNA for the CDR3 is TGTGCCAGCAGCTTAGGACAGGGCGAAAAACTGTTTTTT. Translation: CASSLGQGEKLFF. The whole variable domain, filled in from reference TRBV7-9 and TRBJ1-4, reads DTGVSQNPRHKITKRGQNVTFRCDPISEHNRLYWYRQTLGQGPEFLTYFQNEAQLEKSRLLSDRFSAERPKGSFSTLEIQRTEQGDSAMYLCASSLGQGEKLFFGSGTQLSVL.

Regarding this clone: The sample has other DNA sequences that encode this CDR3 too. The chain couples TRBV10-3 to TRBJ2-7; D call uncertain. V lost 3 bases to trimming and J lost 2 bases, with 5 bases between them. Per the germline V gene, CDR1 is ENHRY and CDR2 is SYGVKD. There are 12 residues in the CDR3. CDR3 loop: CAISERAYEQYF. DNA for the CDR3: TGTGCCATCAGTGAACGGGCCTACGAGCAGTACTTC.

This chain connects TRBV9 to TRBJ1-3, with no clear D. This CDR3 is built from 16 residues. Looked up from germline, CDR1 is SGDLS and CDR2 is YYNGEE. Trimming cost V 0 bases and J 0 bases, with 10 bases left between them. The CDR3 region has the DNA TGTGCCAGCAGCGTAGTTGCGGGCTTCTCTGGAAACACCATATATTTT. Its protein product is CASSVVAGFSGNTIYF.

In nucleotides, the CDR3 is TGCAGCGTTGGACAGGGGGGAGCTAACTATGGCTACACCTTC. This sequence encodes CSVGQGGANYGYTF. The chain recombines TRBV29-1 with TRBJ1-2; 9 nucleotides agree with TRBD1. V lost 4 bases and J lost 0; bases outside the gene matches: 3. Germline values: CDR1 SQVTM, CDR2 ANQGSEA. This CDR3 spans 14 amino acids. Filled out from reference TRBV29-1 and TRBJ1-2, the complete variable domain reads SAVISQKPSRDICQRGTSLTIQCQVDSQVTMMFWYRQQPGQSLTLIATANQGSEATYESGFVIDKFPISRPNLTFSTLTVSNMSPEDSSIYLCSVGQGGANYGYTFGSGTRLTVV.

The rearrangement joins TRBV19 to TRBJ1-2; TRBD1 agrees at 9 bases. Per the germline V gene, CDR1 is LNHDA and CDR2 is SQIVND (reference sequence). Trimming removed 6 bases from V and 4 bases from J; junction bases left unmatched: 6. CDR3 size: 14 residues. The chain's CDR3 is CASRLTGGLYGYTF. CDR3 DNA: TGTGCCAGTAGACTCACAGGGGGCCTCTATGGCTACACCTTC.

The chain uses TRBV18 and TRBJ2-3, with D perhaps matching TRBD1 (5 bases). V was clipped by 5 bases and J by 5 bases, with 11 bases between them. The germline V gene encodes CDR1 KGHSH and CDR2 LQKENI. This CDR3 spans 13 amino acids. The CDR3 DNA reads as TGTGCCAGCTCAAGACAGTCCAAAGATACGCAGTATTTT. Its protein is CASSRQSKDTQYF.

The genes are TRBV5-1 and TRBJ2-3; possibly TRBD2 for D (5 bases). This CDR3 contains 14 residues. The V and J ends lost 1 base and 3 bases respectively, with 9 bases between them. Germline CDR1 reads SGHRS; CDR2 reads YFSETQ. The DNA of the CDR3 is TGCGCCAGCAGCTTGCGAGGGCCAACAGATACGCAGTATTTT. Protein: CASSLRGPTDTQYF.

J is TRBJ2-7 and V is TRBV28; D possibly corresponds to TRBD2 (6 bases). The germline V and J ends were trimmed by 6 bases and 4 bases, with 22 bases remaining between them. CDR3 length equals 16 residues. Germline CDR1 and CDR2: MDHEN and SYDVKM. CDR3 in amino acids: CASSAQTTGARYEQYF. The DNA of the CDR3 is TGTGCCAGCAGCGCGCAGACCACGGGAGCTAGGTACGAGCAGTACTTC.